A selection of T cell receptor beta chains follows, all from one sample in a study of blood T cells in healthy people across ages. MiXCR was run by TCRdb on the 5' RACE reads, yielding one entry per CDR3 protein. The sample holds around 1.1 million distinct CDR3 sequences, roughly two fifths seen once. Sequencing used blood. Receptors were obtained from a man aged 18-30 years in good health. Both conserved end residues are part of each CDR3. The order of the fields is clone size, J gene, V gene, D gene, CDR3 protein, CDR3 DNA. D genes are given only for firm matches. Size values are once, few and many counts, or a class for expanded clones, and some rows have none.

size: .
J: TRBJ2-7
V: TRBV20-1
D: .
CDR3: CSASDRPQAYEQYF
DNA: TGCAGTGCTAGCGATCGACCCCAGGCCTACGAGCAGTACTTC

size: .
J: TRBJ2-7
V: TRBV4-3
D: .
CDR3: CASSQERRGHNEQYF
DNA: TGCGCCAGCAGCCAAGAGCGGCGGGGTCACAATGAGCAGTACTTC

size: .
J: TRBJ2-7
V: TRBV28
D: .
CDR3: CASSSPKGRGRYEQYF
DNA: TGTGCCAGCAGTTCCCCGAAAGGCAGGGGGAGGTACGAGCAGTACTTC

size: .
J: TRBJ1-1
V: TRBV25-1
D: TRBD1
CDR3: CASHGTANTEAFF
DNA: TGTGCCAGCCACGGGACAGCCAACACTGAAGCTTTCTTT

size: few
J: TRBJ1-1
V: TRBV20-1
D: .
CDR3: CSARRQAEAFF
DNA: TGCAGTGCCAGAAGACAGGCCGAAGCTTTCTTT

size: .
J: TRBJ1-5
V: TRBV3-1
D: .
CDR3: CASSQEGFQPQHF
DNA: TGTGCCAGCAGCCAAGAAGGGTTTCAGCCCCAGCATTTT

size: .
J: TRBJ1-2
V: TRBV4-1
D: .
CDR3: CASSQDSRENYGYTF
DNA: TGCGCCAGCAGCCAGGATTCAAGGGAAAACTATGGCTACACCTTC

size: .
J: TRBJ2-1
V: TRBV14
D: .
CDR3: CASRLGTYQFF
DNA: TGTGCCAGCAGACTAGGGACTTATCAGTTCTTC

size: .
J: TRBJ1-1
V: TRBV20-1
D: .
CDR3: CSARVPQGFTEAFF
DNA: TGCAGTGCTAGAGTCCCTCAGGGGTTTACTGAAGCTTTCTTT

size: few
J: TRBJ1-2
V: TRBV4-2
D: TRBD1
CDR3: CASSHGDRDSNYGYTF
DNA: TGTGCCAGCAGCCATGGGGACAGGGATTCTAACTATGGCTACACCTTC

size: few
J: TRBJ1-1
V: TRBV4-1
D: .
CDR3: CASSLVDSGMNTEAFF
DNA: TGCGCCAGCAGCCTCGTCGACAGCGGAATGAACACTGAAGCTTTCTTT

size: .
J: TRBJ2-2
V: TRBV7-9
D: .
CDR3: CAGTPWGSSNTGELFF
DNA: TGTGCCGGGACGCCTTGGGGGAGTTCGAACACCGGGGAGCTGTTTTTT

size: .
J: TRBJ2-1
V: TRBV20-1
D: .
CDR3: CSARKQGGEQFF
DNA: TGCAGTGCACGTAAACAGGGTGGGGAGCAGTTCTTC

size: .
J: TRBJ1-6
V: TRBV6-6
D: TRBD1
CDR3: CASSYPTGGFNSPLHF
DNA: TGTGCCAGCAGTTACCCCACAGGGGGCTTTAATTCACCCCTCCACTTT

size: few
J: TRBJ1-1
V: TRBV6-5
D: .
CDR3: CASSYGLGAEAFF
DNA: TGTGCCAGCAGTTACGGTCTGGGCGCTGAAGCTTTCTTT

size: few
J: TRBJ2-1
V: TRBV7-2
D: .
CDR3: CASTPGRDSYNEQFF
DNA: TGTGCCAGCACCCCTGGGCGGGACTCCTACAATGAGCAGTTCTTC

size: .
J: TRBJ1-6
V: TRBV20-1
D: .
CDR3: CSASLGQENSPLHF
DNA: TGCAGTGCCAGCCTAGGGCAGGAAAATTCACCCCTCCACTTT

size: .
J: TRBJ1-1
V: TRBV2
D: .
CDR3: CARAPPGYTEAFF
DNA: TGTGCCCGCGCGCCCCCCGGGTACACTGAAGCTTTCTTT

size: .
J: TRBJ1-6
V: TRBV9
D: .
CDR3: CASSATLSYNSPLHF
DNA: TGTGCCAGCAGCGCCACACTCTCCTATAATTCACCCCTCCACTTT

size: .
J: TRBJ1-4
V: TRBV7-9
D: .
CDR3: CASSLGIQKINERLFF
DNA: TGTGCCAGCAGCTTAGGGATACAGAAGATTAATGAAAGACTGTTTTTT

size: few
J: TRBJ1-1
V: TRBV5-1
D: .
CDR3: CASSPLDRSEAFF
DNA: TGCGCCAGCAGCCCTCTCGACAGATCTGAAGCTTTCTTT

size: .
J: TRBJ1-1
V: TRBV20-1
D: .
CDR3: CSATSTGQNTEAFF
DNA: TGCAGTGCTACTTCTACCGGGCAGAACACTGAAGCTTTCTTT

size: few
J: TRBJ1-2
V: TRBV12-3/TRBV12-4
D: .
CDR3: CASSLWGSSNYGYTF
DNA: TGTGCCAGCAGTTTATGGGGCAGTTCAAATTATGGCTACACCTTC

size: many
J: TRBJ2-7
V: TRBV6-2/TRBV6-3
D: TRBD1
CDR3: CASSRPMDRGVSYEQYF
DNA: TGTGCCAGCAGTCGACCTATGGACAGGGGGGTCTCCTACGAGCAGTACTTC

size: .
J: TRBJ1-2
V: TRBV18
D: TRBD1
CDR3: CASSDTGTEYGYTF
DNA: TGTGCCAGCTCAGATACCGGGACAGAGTATGGCTACACCTTC

size: many
J: TRBJ2-6
V: TRBV12-3/TRBV12-4
D: .
CDR3: CASSPSGANVLTF
DNA: TGTGCCAGCAGCCCCTCTGGGGCCAACGTCCTGACTTTC

size: .
J: TRBJ1-1
V: TRBV6-5
D: .
CDR3: CASSYARGGMEAFF
DNA: TGTGCCAGCAGTTACGCCCGGGGGGGAATGGAAGCTTTCTTT

size: .
J: TRBJ1-2
V: TRBV20-1
D: .
CDR3: CSALAPAERYGYTF
DNA: TGCAGTGCTCTGGCCCCCGCGGAGCGCTATGGCTACACCTTC

size: few
J: TRBJ1-2
V: TRBV20-1
D: TRBD1
CDR3: CSATTPGQVVGYTF
DNA: TGCAGTGCTACAACTCCGGGACAGGTCGTTGGCTACACCTTC

size: .
J: TRBJ1-2
V: TRBV12-3/TRBV12-4
D: TRBD1
CDR3: CASSSQGGLYGYTF
DNA: TGTGCCAGCAGTTCCCAGGGGGGACTCTATGGCTACACCTTC

size: .
J: TRBJ1-2
V: TRBV20-1
D: .
CDR3: CSARDLGAYGYTF
DNA: TGCAGTGCTAGAGATCTGGGCGCCTATGGCTACACCTTC

size: once
J: TRBJ1-4
V: TRBV20-1
D: .
CDR3: CSAKTGEKLFF
DNA: TGCAGTGCAAAGACAGGTGAAAAACTGTTTTTT

size: few
J: TRBJ2-1
V: TRBV27
D: .
CDR3: CASSFAGANEQFF
DNA: TGTGCCAGCAGTTTTGCAGGGGCTAATGAGCAGTTCTTC

size: .
J: TRBJ2-7
V: TRBV25-1
D: TRBD1
CDR3: CASSEWGQGRDYEQYF
DNA: TGTGCCAGCAGTGAATGGGGACAGGGGAGGGACTACGAGCAGTACTTC

size: .
J: TRBJ2-2
V: TRBV4-2
D: .
CDR3: CASSQELGENTGELFF
DNA: TGTGCCAGCAGCCAAGAGCTCGGGGAGAACACCGGGGAGCTGTTTTTT

size: .
J: TRBJ1-1
V: TRBV6-2/TRBV6-3
D: TRBD1
CDR3: CASSYSDRTVAFF
DNA: TGTGCCAGCAGTTACTCGGACAGGACCGTCGCTTTCTTT

size: few
J: TRBJ1-6
V: TRBV6-6
D: .
CDR3: CASKQGSSNSPLHF
DNA: TGTGCCAGCAAGCAGGGTTCGTCTAATTCACCCCTCCACTTT

size: .
J: TRBJ1-4
V: TRBV6-2/TRBV6-3
D: .
CDR3: CASSYSGTVYEKLFF
DNA: TGTGCCAGCAGTTACTCAGGGACGGTGTATGAAAAACTGTTTTTT

size: .
J: TRBJ2-4
V: TRBV28
D: .
CDR3: CASRRNRDGNYHIQYF
DNA: TGTGCCAGCAGGCGAAACAGGGATGGGAATTACCACATTCAGTACTTC

size: .
J: TRBJ1-3
V: TRBV12-3/TRBV12-4
D: .
CDR3: CASSSRRNTIYF
DNA: TGTGCCAGCAGTTCCCGTAGGAACACCATATATTTT

size: .
J: TRBJ1-1
V: TRBV27
D: TRBD1
CDR3: CASSLTNKGATEAFF
DNA: TGTGCCAGCAGTCTGACAAATAAGGGGGCCACTGAAGCTTTCTTT

size: .
J: TRBJ2-3
V: TRBV29-1
D: .
CDR3: CSGSPVGGYGQYF
DNA: TGCAGCGGATCTCCTGTTGGGGGATACGGGCAGTATTTT

size: .
J: TRBJ2-3
V: TRBV6-4
D: .
CDR3: CASSDSMGSPGPGTQYF
DNA: TGTGCCAGCAGTGACTCGATGGGTAGCCCGGGCCCAGGTACGCAGTATTTT

size: .
J: TRBJ1-1
V: TRBV20-1
D: .
CDR3: CSAAGRATEAFF
DNA: TGCAGTGCGGCAGGGAGAGCCACTGAAGCTTTCTTT

size: .
J: TRBJ2-6
V: TRBV4-2
D: .
CDR3: CASSQESTSGANVLTF
DNA: TGTGCCAGCAGCCAAGAGTCCACCTCTGGGGCCAACGTCCTGACTTTC

size: .
J: TRBJ1-2
V: TRBV12-5
D: .
CDR3: CASGLGEGFGYTF
DNA: TGTGCTAGTGGTTTGGGAGAGGGTTTCGGCTACACCTTC

size: .
J: TRBJ1-2
V: TRBV29-1
D: .
CDR3: CSVVSGDSANYGYTF
DNA: TGCAGCGTTGTGTCGGGGGACTCAGCTAACTATGGCTACACCTTC

size: .
J: TRBJ2-7
V: TRBV4-3
D: .
CDR3: CASSQSGAGYEQYF
DNA: TGCGCCAGCAGCCAATCCGGGGCTGGCTACGAGCAGTACTTC

size: .
J: TRBJ1-1
V: TRBV20-1
D: TRBD1
CDR3: CSARTTGGTEAFF
DNA: TGCAGTGCTAGAACGACAGGGGGCACTGAAGCTTTCTTT

size: few
J: TRBJ1-1
V: TRBV4-1
D: .
CDR3: CASSHRSPTNTEAFF
DNA: TGCGCCAGCAGCCATAGGTCTCCCACGAACACTGAAGCTTTCTTT

size: .
J: TRBJ2-1
V: TRBV7-7
D: .
CDR3: CASSLAEDSYNEQFF
DNA: TGTGCCAGCAGCTTAGCGGAGGACTCCTACAATGAGCAGTTCTTC

size: .
J: TRBJ2-3
V: TRBV2
D: .
CDR3: CASSEARAPPDTQYF
DNA: TGTGCCAGCAGTGAAGCTAGGGCTCCCCCAGATACGCAGTATTTT

size: few
J: TRBJ2-1
V: TRBV4-1
D: .
CDR3: CASSQDSVSYNEQFF
DNA: TGCGCCAGCAGCCAAGATTCGGTATCCTACAATGAGCAGTTCTTC

size: many
J: TRBJ2-1
V: TRBV20-1
D: TRBD2
CDR3: CSARDMGLAGGSSYNEQFF
DNA: TGCAGTGCTAGAGATATGGGACTAGCGGGGGGCTCTTCCTACAATGAGCAGTTCTTC

size: few
J: TRBJ1-2
V: TRBV9
D: .
CDR3: CASSVNPGTVYGYTF
DNA: TGTGCCAGCAGCGTCAATCCCGGGACGGTCTATGGCTACACCTTC